This TCR beta chain derives from a study of shared clonotypes between healthy human individuals. Overall study results and limits: Genetic and exposure-history diversity was limited by the few donors.

Concerning this clone: As yet, its antigen is unknown.

The donors were adults (healthy and HIV-negative) with no recent acute infections or vaccinations. An approximately 180 ng quantity of DNA, tens of thousands of T cell genomes, went into the sorted-subset replicate PCRs. Using immunoSEQ multiplex PCR, the repertoire was profiled, and TCRdb retains in-frame clones only, with some absent. The sample records millions of clones, approximately 93% being singletons. With 3 bases clipped from V and 3 bases from J, the junction kept 10 bases outside the gene matches. The CDR3 loop spans 16 amino acids. CDR1 is GTSNPN, CDR2 SVGIG, per germline (reference sequence).

J is TRBJ2-2 and V is TRBV30; 7 bases are a match to TRBD1. Sequencing input: naive CD4+ T cells from PBMCs. Subset meaning: CD45RA+ positively selected. This receptor was obtained from a young man in good health. Some clones in this sample may be carry-over from other donors' samples. The CDR3 sequence is CAWRPRGRVDTGELFF. CDR3 sequence (DNA): TGTGCCTGGAGACCAAGGGGGCGCGTGGACACCGGGGAGCTGTTTTTT.